The rows below give T cell receptor beta chains drawn from one sample of a study of T-cell reconstitution after alpha-beta-depleted transplantation in children. A single record per CDR3 protein comes from TCRdb applying MiXCR to the PCR reads. The data hold 250,000 to 300,000 distinct CDR3 sequences, with 9.5% to 13% observed a single time. This specimen was PBMCs, taken before TCRalphabeta/CD19-depleted stem cell transplant. Every receptor here comes from a boy in the first two years of life with acute myeloid leukemia, due to receive a stem cell transplant. The CDR3 runs from the conserved cysteine through the conserved F or W. Each record gives: clone size, CDR3 length, V gene, J gene, D gene, CDR3 protein, CDR3 DNA. A D gene is named only where the DNA matches it firmly. Size is omitted from some rows. Given values are once, few, many or a class for expanded clones.

>many|12|TRBV28|TRBJ1-5|NA
CASSSRLEPQHF
TGTGCCAGCAGTTCACGCCTCGAGCCCCAGCATTTT
>many|21|TRBV3-1|TRBJ2-6|TRBD1
CASSQEPGQGTKASGANVLTF
TGTGCCAGCAGCCAAGAACCGGGACAGGGGACAAAAGCGTCTGGGGCCAACGTCCTGACTTTC
>many|15|TRBV10-3|TRBJ2-1|TRBD1
CAISATGTGAREQFF
TGTGCCATCAGTGCAACCGGGACAGGGGCCCGTGAGCAGTTCTTC
>NA|14|TRBV28|TRBJ2-5|NA
CASSFPSRQETQYF
TGTGCCAGCAGTTTCCCCTCTAGGCAGGAGACCCAGTACTTC
>many|16|TRBV29-1|TRBJ2-3|NA
CSVEDWASRSTDTQYF
TGCAGCGTTGAAGATTGGGCTAGCCGTAGCACAGATACGCAGTATTTT
>NA|15|TRBV12-3/TRBV12-4|TRBJ1-5|NA
CASSTGTTSNQPQHF
TGTGCCAGCAGTACCGGGACAACGAGCAATCAGCCCCAGCATTTT
>many|15|TRBV5-1|TRBJ2-3|NA
CASSLEGASTDTQYF
TGTGCCAGCAGCTTAGAGGGAGCTAGCACAGATACGCAGTATTTT
>NA|13|TRBV21-1|TRBJ2-5|NA
CASSKGAEETQYF
TGTGCCAGCAGCAAGGGGGCGGAAGAGACCCAGTACTTC
>many|13|TRBV5-1|TRBJ1-4|NA
CASSQDTNEKLFF
TGCGCCAGCAGCCAGGACACCAATGAAAAACTGTTTTTT
>many|16|TRBV12-3/TRBV12-4|TRBJ2-5|TRBD2
CASSLGVAGTKQTQYF
TGTGCCAGCAGTTTAGGGGTAGCGGGGACCAAACAGACCCAGTACTTC
>NA|15|TRBV12-3/TRBV12-4|TRBJ2-3|TRBD2
CASNEGGPSTDTQYF
TGTGCCAGCAATGAGGGAGGGCCTAGCACAGATACGCAGTATTTT
>many|14|TRBV28|TRBJ2-1|NA
CASSWGGSYNEHFF
TGTGCCAGCAGTTGGGGGGGCTCCTACAATGAGCATTTCTTC
>few|15|TRBV7-2|TRBJ1-4|NA
CASSLVGVGNEKLFF
TGTGCCAGCAGCTTAGTTGGGGTGGGGAATGAAAAACTGTTTTTT
>many|16|TRBV9|TRBJ2-4|NA
CASSVGGVGAKNIQYF
TGTGCCAGCAGCGTAGGAGGGGTTGGGGCCAAAAACATTCAGTACTTC
>few|18|TRBV25-1|TRBJ2-1|NA
CASSELGTIPKFNNEQFF
TGTGCCAGCAGTGAACTGGGGACCATCCCCAAGTTTAACAATGAGCAGTTCTTC
>many|14|TRBV15|TRBJ2-1|TRBD2
CATSWLAGAYEQFF
TGTGCCACCAGTTGGCTAGCGGGAGCATATGAGCAGTTCTTC
>many|18|TRBV3-1|TRBJ2-4|NA
CAYSLKAGSGITKNIQYF
TGTGCCTACAGCCTTAAAGCAGGGAGTGGGATTACCAAAAACATTCAGTACTTC
>NA|17|TRBV20-1|TRBJ2-2|TRBD1
CSARDIEGASNTGELFF
TGCAGTGCTAGAGATATCGAGGGGGCGTCGAACACCGGGGAGCTGTTTTTT
>many|16|TRBV5-1|TRBJ2-1|NA
CASSLAPRGSYNEQFF
TGCGCCAGCAGCTTGGCCCCGCGGGGCTCCTACAATGAGCAGTTCTTC
>many|14|TRBV25-1|TRBJ2-7|TRBD1
CASSEPQGEYEQYF
TGTGCCAGCAGTGAACCCCAGGGGGAGTACGAGCAGTACTTC
>few|15|TRBV7-8|TRBJ2-1|NA
CASSLARWRRYEQFF
TGTGCCAGCAGCTTAGCTCGGTGGCGCCGATATGAGCAGTTCTTC
>many|15|TRBV28|TRBJ2-6|NA
CASSNEGSWANVLTF
TGTGCCAGCTCAAACGAGGGGAGCTGGGCCAACGTCCTGACTTTC
>NA|18|TRBV4-1|TRBJ2-1|TRBD2
CASSQGPIGLAGDNEQFF
TGCGCCAGCAGCCAAGGACCAATCGGACTAGCGGGGGACAATGAGCAGTTCTTC
>NA|17|TRBV7-8|TRBJ2-5|TRBD2
CASSPRTSGTVQETQYF
TGTGCCAGCAGCCCTCGGACTAGCGGGACTGTCCAAGAGACCCAGTACTTC
>NA|16|TRBV5-1|TRBJ2-7|TRBD1
CASSLSWGTGVEEQYF
TGCGCCAGCAGCTTAAGTTGGGGGACAGGGGTGGAGGAGCAGTACTTC
>NA|15|TRBV20-1|TRBJ2-1|TRBD2
CSARSGGSSYNEQFF
TGCAGTGCTAGATCCGGGGGGAGCTCCTACAATGAGCAGTTCTTC
>many|15|TRBV12-5|TRBJ1-5|NA
CASGLSGTPYQPQHF
TGTGCTAGTGGTCTCTCCGGGACACCTTATCAGCCCCAGCATTTT
>many|14|TRBV5-1|TRBJ2-4|NA
CASSLDSPKNIQYF
TGCGCCAGCAGCTTGGACAGCCCTAAAAACATTCAGTACTTC
>many|15|TRBV28|TRBJ2-5|TRBD1
CASSPDGTGRETQYF
TGTGCCAGCAGTCCCGACGGGACAGGCCGCGAGACCCAGTACTTC
>many|16|TRBV2|TRBJ2-3|TRBD1
CASSEPTGAYTDTQYF
TGTGCCAGCAGTGAACCGACAGGGGCCTACACAGATACGCAGTATTTT
>many|19|TRBV5-1|TRBJ2-4|TRBD2
CASSSHYQLAGGAKNIQYF
TGCGCCAGCAGCTCCCACTATCAACTAGCGGGGGGCGCCAAAAACATTCAGTACTTC
>many|14|TRBV6-5|TRBJ1-2|NA
CASSYSRVNYGYTF
TGTGCCAGCAGTTACTCGAGAGTTAACTATGGCTACACCTTC
>NA|14|TRBV21-1|TRBJ2-7|NA
CASSPWDTRYEQYF
TGTGCCAGCAGCCCCTGGGACACCCGTTACGAGCAGTACTTC
>many|13|TRBV20-1|TRBJ2-7|TRBD2
CSAIAGGPYEQYF
TGCAGTGCCATAGCGGGAGGGCCCTACGAGCAGTACTTC
>many|13|TRBV25-1|TRBJ1-5|NA
CASSDGDREPQHF
TGTGCCAGCAGTGATGGAGACAGAGAGCCCCAGCATTTT
>NA|16|TRBV4-2|TRBJ2-7|TRBD2
CASSLNQGTSGTVQYF
TGTGCCAGCAGCCTAAACCAAGGGACTAGCGGGACTGTGCAGTACTTC
>many|12|TRBV5-1|TRBJ1-2|NA
CASSLIGNGYTF
TGCGCCAGCAGCTTGATCGGGAATGGCTACACCTTC
>many|16|TRBV5-1|TRBJ2-7|TRBD2
CASSPLRSGSKYEQYF
TGCGCCAGCAGCCCTCTACGTAGCGGGAGTAAATACGAGCAGTACTTC
>many|15|TRBV4-2|TRBJ2-1|TRBD2
CASSQVLAGVYEQFF
TGTGCCAGCAGCCAAGTACTAGCGGGAGTCTATGAGCAGTTCTTC
>many|16|TRBV29-1|TRBJ2-7|TRBD2
CSVEGPLAGGLYEQYF
TGCAGCGTTGAGGGGCCCTTAGCGGGGGGCCTCTACGAGCAGTACTTC
>many|15|TRBV5-1|TRBJ2-2|NA
CASSLAAVGTGELFF
TGCGCCAGCAGCTTGGCGGCAGTTGGGACCGGGGAGCTGTTTTTT